This T cell receptor (beta chain) is drawn from a study of Tregs in tolerant kidney transplant recipients. About this clone: The target antigen is unknown. The read ends 3 residues before the CDR3 terminus; that terminus is restored from the germline J gene.

Libraries were prepared by immunoSEQ multiplex PCR; TCRdb keeps only in-frame clonotypes and omits some of them. Its listing shows 45,000 to 55,000 clones. Study-level results: Few patients were studied, so findings need validation in larger groups. The most relevant donor-specific Treg TCRbeta repertoire apparently came from expansion with activated donor B cells.

J gave up 6 bases and V 2 bases, and 10 bases lay outside the gene matches. CDR1 and CDR2 from the germline V gene are GTSNPN and SVGIG (reference sequence). CDR3 length equals 15 residues. The chain uses TRBV30 and TRBJ1-5; the match to TRBD1 covers 7 bases. This receptor was taken from a human donor who received a combined kidney and bone marrow transplant. The sample here was CD4+ T cells from blood, taken before the transplant. The part of the CDR3 DNA that was read is TGTGCCTGGAGTTCTGGACAGGCTGGGGGTCAGCCC. As protein: CAWSSGQAGGQP. The CDR3 in its entirety is CAWSSGQAGGQPQHF.